The present T cell receptor beta chain was sequenced within a study of coeliac disease. Study observations and caveats: Intraepithelial and lamina propria fractions were not highly pure, so cross-contamination was possible. TRB repertoires were largely private, with most amino acid sequences found in only one sample.

To note about this clone: As yet, its antigen is unknown.

Assay used: immunoSEQ multiplex PCR; TCRdb lists only in-frame clones, some missing. The sample lists approximately 7,400 clones, roughly three fifths occurring once. The CDR3 loop spans 15 amino acids. Germline CDR1 and CDR2: SGHRS and YFSETQ. Between the trimmed V and J ends, which lost 3 bases and 3 bases, there was a span of 14 bases. The sample was lamina propria lymphocytes from the gut. This sequence originates from a woman aged 55-75 years with active celiac disease. The chain is built from TRBV5-1 and TRBJ2-3; D possibly corresponds to TRBD2 (6 bases). The CDR3 DNA is TGCGCCAGCAGCTCCTTGGGACTTCTAACAGATACGCAGTATTTT. Protein product: CASSSLGLLTDTQYF.